This is a list of T cell receptor beta chains from one sample in a study of CD8 T cells in Susac syndrome. TCRdb analysed the immunoSEQ multiplex PCR reads with MiXCR anew, one entry per CDR3 protein. The data contain some 450,000 distinct CDR3 sequences, 75% to 90% of them singletons. The sequenced material came from CD8+ T cells from PBMCs. The source of these receptors is a human donor with multiple sclerosis. The CDR3 runs from the conserved cysteine through the conserved F or W. Fields, in order: D gene, V gene, J gene, clone size, CDR3 protein, CDR3 DNA. The D gene is left open where the match is weak. Clone size is given for some rows only: seen once, a few or many times, or a class if the clone is expanded.

>NA|TRBV15|TRBJ2-3|NA
CATSNIVTGTDTQYF
TGTGCCACCAGCAATATAGTTACGGGCACAGATACGCAGTATTTT
>NA|TRBV10-3|TRBJ1-5|NA
CAISDPGLARNQPQHF
TGTGCCATCAGTGATCCGGGCCTCGCTAGGAATCAGCCCCAGCATTTT
>TRBD1|TRBV24-1|TRBJ1-2|NA
CATIGTGDYGYTF
TGTGCCACCATTGGGACAGGGGACTATGGCTACACCTTC
>NA|TRBV28|TRBJ1-5|NA
CASSLRWTHYSNQPQHF
TGTGCCAGCAGTTTACGTTGGACACATTATAGCAATCAGCCCCAGCATTTT
>NA|TRBV6-2/TRBV6-3|TRBJ2-5|NA
CASSYGPGGETQYF
TGTGCCAGCAGTTACGGCCCTGGAGGGGAGACCCAGTACTTC
>TRBD1|TRBV11-2|TRBJ1-2|NA
CASSLVGQGHYGYTF
TGTGCCAGCAGCTTAGTGGGACAGGGGCACTATGGCTACACCTTC
>TRBD1|TRBV5-1|TRBJ1-2|NA
CASSLGTGADGYTF
TGCGCCAGCAGCTTGGGGACAGGGGCCGATGGCTACACCTTC
>NA|TRBV19|TRBJ1-5|NA
CASTLGEGNQPQHF
TGTGCCAGTACCCTGGGGGAAGGTAATCAGCCCCAGCATTTT
>NA|TRBV20-1|TRBJ1-5|once
CSAPFQEGPQHF
TGCAGTGCACCCTTCCAGGAGGGGCCCCAGCATTTT
>TRBD1|TRBV7-6|TRBJ1-2|NA
CASSLAWTGSGYGYTF
TGTGCCAGCAGCTTAGCGTGGACAGGGTCTGGCTATGGCTACACCTTC
>TRBD2|TRBV5-1|TRBJ2-2|NA
CASSLDASGGITGELFF
TGCGCCAGCAGCTTGGATGCTAGCGGGGGGATCACCGGGGAGCTGTTTTTT
>TRBD1|TRBV4-1|TRBJ1-2|once
CASSQITAGTGELGYTF
TGCGCCAGCAGCCAAATAACCGCCGGGACAGGGGAGTTAGGCTACACCTTC
>NA|TRBV5-1|TRBJ2-3|NA
CASSLVWSSTDTQYF
TGCGCCAGCAGCTTGGTTTGGTCTAGCACAGATACGCAGTATTTT
>TRBD2|TRBV4-1|TRBJ2-3|NA
CASSQGPGLAGGGGTDTQYF
TGCGCCAGCAGCCAAGGGCCGGGACTAGCGGGAGGAGGGGGCACAGATACGCAGTATTTT
>NA|TRBV9|TRBJ1-2|once
CASSGPQVISAYGYTF
TGTGCCAGCAGCGGACCACAGGTGATCTCTGCCTATGGCTACACCTTC
>NA|TRBV7-9|TRBJ1-5|NA
CASSTSDSNQPQHF
TGTGCCAGCAGCACTTCGGACAGTAATCAGCCCCAGCATTTT
>NA|TRBV20-1|TRBJ2-7|NA
CSARGTASYEQYF
TGCAGTGCTAGAGGGACAGCCAGCTACGAGCAGTACTTC
>TRBD2|TRBV5-6|TRBJ2-1|NA
CASRSLAGGQSEQFF
TGTGCCAGCAGGTCTCTAGCGGGGGGGCAGAGTGAGCAGTTCTTC
>NA|TRBV5-5|TRBJ2-7|NA
CASSFWAGYSYEQYF
TGTGCCAGCAGCTTTTGGGCAGGGTACTCCTACGAGCAGTACTTC
>TRBD1|TRBV5-5|TRBJ2-2|once
CASSSPGTGASTGELFF
TGTGCCAGCAGTTCACCCGGGACAGGGGCGAGCACCGGGGAGCTGTTTTTT
>TRBD1|TRBV9|TRBJ1-2|NA
CASRGQGHGYTF
TGTGCCAGCAGGGGACAGGGCCATGGCTACACCTTC
>NA|TRBV20-1|TRBJ2-7|NA
CSARRAGDYEQYF
TGCAGTGCTAGACGGGCAGGCGACTACGAGCAGTACTTC
>NA|TRBV19|TRBJ1-1|NA
CASSIGGNLNTEAFF
TGTGCCAGTAGTATCGGCGGAAACTTGAACACTGAAGCTTTCTTT
>TRBD1|TRBV29-1|TRBJ1-1|NA
CSVTGGTNTEAFF
TGCAGCGTGACAGGGGGGACGAACACTGAAGCTTTCTTT
>TRBD2|TRBV9|TRBJ2-5|NA
CASSLTSGNQETQYF
TGTGCCAGCAGCCTAACTAGCGGGAACCAAGAGACCCAGTACTTC
>NA|TRBV3-1|TRBJ2-7|NA
CASSQTPTGTYEQYF
TGTGCCAGCAGCCAGACTCCCACGGGAACCTACGAGCAGTACTTC